Below, 21 T cell receptor beta chains from the same sample are listed, as sequenced in a study of T-cell reconstitution after alpha-beta-depleted transplantation in children listed by TCRdb under 2016. This specimen's treatment or condition label, per the study, means: allogeneic hematopoietic cell transplantation with graft depleted of TCRalphabeta T cells and CD19 B cells. The library was produced with PCR. Sequencing relied on an Illumina HiSeq 2500. To normalize quantification of the TCRbeta repertoire, the TCR libraries were built with molecular barcoding that relied on unique molecular identifiers. The public reads were reanalyzed by TCRdb: fastp trimming at Q25, MiXCR alignment, in-frame beta chains only. Each entry merges the rows of one CDR3 protein and shows their most common DNA and genes. The sample profile shows about 600,000 distinct CDR3 sequences; roughly 23% of them were found once. Roughly 15% of the sample is in the top ten clones.

The input for sequencing was PBMCs, mostly from graft donor cells, taken 360 days after TCRalphabeta/CD19-depleted stem cell transplant. The receptors here all came from a boy under three years old who had a stem cell transplant for acute myeloid leukemia, so the T cells may come from the graft donor.

The CDR3 DNA is TGTGCCAGCAGACTAACCCTACAGGGCAACACCGGGGAGCTGTTTTTT. It encodes CASRLTLQGNTGELFF. The chain joins TRBV6-1 to TRBJ2-2; a possible D gene is TRBD1 (6 bases). The CDR3 sequence is 16 residues long. The germline V gene encodes CDR1 MNHNS and CDR2 SASEGT. V gave up 6 bases and J gave up 2 bases, with 16 bases separating them.

This clonotype was counted only a few times. The J gene is TRBJ2-5, the V gene TRBV7-9; no clear D. Trimming stripped 7 bases from V and 1 base from J, with 7 bases between. This CDR3 is 12 amino acids long. Germline CDR1 and CDR2: SEHNR and FQNEAQ (reference sequence). This CDR3 reads CASNRLQETQYF. As DNA, the CDR3 is TGTGCCAGCAACCGGCTCCAAGAGACCCAGTACTTC. The whole variable domain, remainder taken from reference TRBV7-9 and TRBJ2-5, is DTGVSQNPRHKITKRGQNVTFRCDPISEHNRLYWYRQTLGQGPEFLTYFQNEAQLEKSRLLSDRFSAERPKGSFSTLEIQRTEQGDSAMYLCASNRLQETQYFGPGTRLLVL.

This clonotype has more than one count but fewer than ten. This rearrangement joins TRBV7-2 to TRBJ2-5; D is undetermined. The CDR3 runs to 16 residues. Germline CDR1 reads SGHTA; CDR2 reads FQGNSA. With 1 base removed from V and 7 bases from J, the gap between germline ends came to 19 bases. CDR3 coding DNA: TGTGCCAGCAGCTTAGACCCCGGCGATGTGGTGGGGACCCAGTACTTC. Protein sequence: CASSLDPGDVVGTQYF.

The CDR3 loop reads CASRIQGRTYEQYF. In DNA form, the CDR3 reads TGTGCCAGCAGAATCCAGGGGAGGACCTACGAGCAGTACTTC. The chain is built from TRBV6-2 or TRBV6-3 and TRBJ2-7; D is tentatively TRBD1 or TRBD2 (6 bases each). The V gene lost 6 bases and the J gene lost 2 bases, with 14 bases spanning the gap. There are 14 residues in the CDR3. CDR1 MNHEY and CDR2 SVGEGT come from the germline V gene.

This clonotype occurred many times. The CDR3 protein is CSAKWAGTGYQPQHF. CDR3 bases: TGCAGTGCTAAGTGGGCGGGTACAGGGTACCAGCCCCAGCATTTT. V usage is TRBV20-1 and J usage is TRBJ1-5; maybe TRBD1 (6 bases). Germline V gene data show CDR1 as DFQATT and CDR2 as SNEGSKA (reference sequence). V gave up 4 bases and J gave up 7 bases, with 20 bases separating them. This CDR3 spans 15 amino acids.

The V call is TRBV5-6, the J call TRBJ2-1, with D unclear. V was shortened by 0 bases and J by 9 bases, with 13 bases between the two germline ends. Germline V gene sequence: CDR1 SGHDT, CDR2 YYEEEE. CDR3 length equals 14 residues. In DNA form, the CDR3 reads TGTGCCAGCAGCTTGGAAGTGCAAAGTCGTGAGCAGTTCTTC. Protein: CASSLEVQSREQFF.

The chain uses TRBV11-1 and TRBJ1-1; 7 bases are shared with TRBD1. Trimming at V came to 0 bases and at J to 0 bases, leaving 13 bases not matched to a gene. The germline gives CDR1 SGHAT, CDR2 FQDESV (reference sequence). The CDR3 is 19 residues long. This CDR3 is CASSLAPLGGTVMNTEAFF. The CDR3 nucleotides are TGTGCCAGCAGCTTAGCTCCCTTAGGGGGCACGGTCATGAACACTGAAGCTTTCTTT.

This clonotype was detected many times. The chain carries TRBV4-3 and TRBJ2-3, with TRBD2 matching 7 bases. The CDR3 loop spans 17 amino acids. CDR1 and CDR2 from the germline V gene are LGHNA and YSLEER. V lost 1 base, J lost 2 bases, and 9 bases stayed unmatched. In nucleotides, the CDR3 is TGCGCCAGCAGCCAAGCGAATGGACTAGGCCTCACAGATACGCAGTATTTT. Amino acids: CASSQANGLGLTDTQYF.

The sample holds a few counts of this clonotype. The CDR3, as DNA: TGTGCCAGCACAGGGAACCCGGGGATCGCCTACAATGAGCAGTTCTTC. Its protein product is CASTGNPGIAYNEQFF. The rearrangement uses TRBV7-6 and TRBJ2-1; D is perhaps TRBD1 or TRBD2 (5 bases each). V was clipped by 7 bases and J by 2 bases, with 18 bases between them. Germline values: CDR1 SGHVS, CDR2 FNYEAQ. The length of the CDR3 is 16 residues.

This clonotype was detected once. CDR3 protein: CASSWSAQGGREQFF. The CDR3 nucleotides read TGCGCCAGCAGCTGGTCAGCGCAGGGGGGACGCGAGCAGTTCTTC. The V call is TRBV5-1, the J call TRBJ2-1, with D possibly TRBD1 on 7 matching bases. Trimming cost V 3 bases and J 10 bases, with 20 bases left between them. The CDR3 runs 15 residues. Germline CDR1 and CDR2: SGHRS and YFSETQ.

The rearrangement links TRBV29-1 to TRBJ2-1, with D possibly TRBD2 on 5 matching bases. The germline V gene has CDR1 SQVTM and CDR2 ANQGSEA. The CDR3 is 15 amino acids. V gave up 5 bases and J gave up 0 bases, with 14 bases separating them. CDR3: CSVPGLFSSYNEQFF. The CDR3 DNA reads as TGCAGCGTTCCCGGACTGTTTAGCTCCTACAATGAGCAGTTCTTC.

This clonotype came up a few times. The chain recombines TRBV25-1 with TRBJ2-7; TRBD1 matches 7 bases. Germline assignment: CDR1 MGHDK and CDR2 SYGVNS. The junction had 10 bases not matched to a gene; V was cut back by 5 bases and J by 3 bases. The CDR3 has 15 residues. As DNA, the CDR3 is TGTGCCAGCAGTCCCCAGACAGGGTACTACTACGAGCAGTACTTC. This gives the protein CASSPQTGYYYEQYF.

This clonotype appeared many times. The V gene is TRBV4-1, the J gene TRBJ2-5; D possibly corresponds to TRBD1 (6 bases). The V gene lost 3 bases and the J gene lost 2 bases, with 10 bases spanning the gap. The CDR3 has 14 residues. Germline CDR1 reads MGHRA; CDR2 reads YSYEKL. The CDR3 region is CASSHNREQETQYF. The CDR3 DNA sequence: TGCGCCAGCAGCCACAACAGGGAACAAGAGACCCAGTACTTC.

The table lists this clonotype with a few counts. The chain uses TRBV12-3 or TRBV12-4 and TRBJ2-1, with D possibly being TRBD2 (6 bases). V lost 2 bases and J lost 6, with 14 bases in between. The CDR3 sequence is 15 residues long. CDR3 nucleotide sequence: TGTGCCAGCAGTTTATCGGGGGATATGGGCAATGAGCAGTTCTTC. It translates to CASSLSGDMGNEQFF.

This clonotype has only a few counts. The rearrangement links TRBV7-3 to TRBJ1-5; 7 bases align to TRBD1. This CDR3 contains 15 residues. Trimming cost V 5 bases and J 2 bases; bases outside gene matches: 6. CDR1 is SGHTA and CDR2 is FQGTGA in the germline V gene. The CDR3 loop reads CASSPGGEGNQPQHF. The CDR3 DNA follows: TGTGCCAGCAGCCCAGGGGGGGAGGGCAATCAGCCCCAGCATTTT.

This clonotype was seen only a few times. This rearrangement joins TRBV12-3 or TRBV12-4 to TRBJ1-3; D not resolved. This CDR3 comprises 17 residues. Trimming left V 6 bases short and J 2 bases short, with 20 bases between. CDR3 sequence reads: CASRYQPGDYAGNTIYF. The DNA of the CDR3 is TGTGCCAGCAGATATCAGCCAGGAGATTACGCTGGAAACACCATATATTTT.

Only a few counts were recorded for this clonotype. The rearrangement joins TRBV5-5 to TRBJ2-7; a possible D gene is TRBD1 (5 bases). V shed 1 base and J shed 3 bases, with 8 bases lying between them. CDR3 length: 13 residues. Germline assignment: CDR1 SGHKS and CDR2 YYEKEE (reference sequence). The CDR3 DNA reads TGTGCCAGCAGCTTGAGGACAAACTACGAGCAGTACGTC. Its translation is CASSLRTNYEQYV.

The chain is built from TRBV20-1 and TRBJ2-3; D call uncertain. The CDR3 runs 14 residues. Germline V CDR1 and CDR2: DFQATT, SNEGSKA (reference sequence). V shed 3 bases and J shed 0 bases, with 10 bases lying between them. This CDR3 is CSASPVSSTDTQYF. CDR3 bases: TGCAGTGCTAGCCCGGTCTCTAGCACAGATACGCAGTATTTT.

This clonotype was counted ten times or more. The chain joins TRBV4-3 to TRBJ2-7, with D possibly matching TRBD2 (6 bases). This CDR3 region has 15 residues. The V end was cut by 0 bases, the J end by 4 bases, with 13 bases between. Germline V gene lookup returns CDR1 LGHNA and CDR2 YSLEER. The CDR3: CASSQDLAPTYEQYF. Written as DNA, the CDR3 is TGCGCCAGCAGCCAAGATCTAGCGCCGACTTACGAGCAGTACTTC.

The chain employs TRBV12-3 or TRBV12-4 and TRBJ1-2; possible D gene TRBD1, 5 bases. Trimming removed 7 bases at V and 2 bases at J, with 11 bases between. The CDR3 sequence is 13 residues long. CDR3 DNA sequence: TGTGCCAGCACTTTTCAGGGCAACTATGGCTACACCTTC. Amino acid sequence: CASTFQGNYGYTF.

This clonotype turned up a few times. The gene calls are TRBV20-1 and TRBJ2-6, with a weak D call TRBD2 (5 bases). The CDR3 loop spans 18 amino acids. CDR1 and CDR2 (germline): DFQATT, SNEGSKA (reference sequence). V was pared by 2 bases and J by 2 bases, with 19 bases between. DNA of the CDR3: TGCAGTGCTAGATCGGTTGGAGGAAGGGCACCTGGGGCCAACGTCCTGACTTTC. It encodes CSARSVGGRAPGANVLTF.